The present T cell receptor (beta chain) was sequenced within a study of T-cell memory formation after mild COVID-19. General study findings and limits: Researchers report contracting CD4+ clones mostly in CM and EM, with CD8+ clones in EMRA. Day 15 to 85 contracting clones showed balanced CD4/CD8; later expanders leaned CD4+.

Constant-segment primers were used for 5'RACE, and the resulting TCR alpha and TCR beta cDNA libraries carried sample barcodes and UMIs. TCRdb re-called the 5' RACE reads with MiXCR, one entry per CDR3 protein. Among about 350,000 distinct CDR3 sequences listed, roughly 14% were seen once. Germline V gene data show CDR1 as SQVTM and CDR2 as ANQGSEA. There are 14 residues in the CDR3. With 7 bases removed from V and 4 bases from J, the gap between germline ends came to 17 bases. Only a few counts were recorded for this clonotype. Its antigen is currently unknown. V usage is TRBV29-1 and J usage is TRBJ1-5; the D gene is possibly TRBD1 (6 bases). The sample consisted of PBMCs or a T cell subset sorted from them (not recorded which). The source of this sequence is a man aged 18 to 35 who had mild COVID-19 (a few samples of this study predate the infection). Cell type and time point are not known. CDR3 DNA: TGCAGCGCCATTCCCGAGGGGGGTAATCAGCCCCAGCATTTT. It translates to CSAIPEGGNQPQHF.